The rows below give T cell receptor beta chains drawn from one sample of a study of long-term antiretroviral therapy in people with HIV. The table came from immunoSEQ multiplex PCR; TCRdb's copy has only in-frame clones and leaves some out. Altogether about 9,000 clones are present, 65% to 85% being singletons, with the ten largest covering 9.3%. Sequences were derived from unsorted PBMCs, sampled 0.3 years before starting antiretroviral therapy. All receptors derive from a man younger than 40 with HIV. Each CDR3 is given with its conserved first and last residue. Fields, in order: clone size, J gene, D gene, V gene, CDR3 DNA, CDR3 protein. A D gene is named only where the DNA matches it firmly. Some rows have no size entry. The others give once, few or many, or a class for an expanded clone.

clone size: -
J gene: TRBJ2-1
D gene: TRBD2
V gene: TRBV4-1
CDR3 DNA: TGCGCCAGCAGCCATCCTATGGGAGAAAGCGGGAGGGCCTTGTACAATGAGCAGTTCTTC
CDR3 protein: CASSHPMGESGRALYNEQFF

clone size: once
J gene: TRBJ2-7
D gene: -
V gene: TRBV19
CDR3 DNA: TGTGCCAGTAGTATAGGCCCAGTCTACGAGCAGTACTTC
CDR3 protein: CASSIGPVYEQYF

clone size: -
J gene: TRBJ2-7
D gene: -
V gene: TRBV28
CDR3 DNA: TGTGCCAGCAGTTTGGCGAACGAGCAGTACTTC
CDR3 protein: CASSLANEQYF

clone size: -
J gene: TRBJ2-3
D gene: TRBD2
V gene: TRBV4-1
CDR3 DNA: TGCGCCAGCAGTCTTAGCGGGGGGGCCGCAGATACGCAGTATTTT
CDR3 protein: CASSLSGGAADTQYF

clone size: -
J gene: TRBJ2-1
D gene: -
V gene: TRBV5-1
CDR3 DNA: TGCGCCAGCAGCTTCGGAGGGACCCACAATGAGCAGTTCTTC
CDR3 protein: CASSFGGTHNEQFF

clone size: -
J gene: TRBJ2-5
D gene: -
V gene: TRBV19
CDR3 DNA: TGTGCCAGTAGTATCTTTTTAGGGGAGACCCAGTACTTC
CDR3 protein: CASSIFLGETQYF

clone size: -
J gene: TRBJ1-6
D gene: TRBD1
V gene: TRBV10-1
CDR3 DNA: TGCGCCAGCAGTGCTTCGACAGGGAAGAATTCACCCCTCCACTTT
CDR3 protein: CASSASTGKNSPLHF

clone size: -
J gene: TRBJ2-1
D gene: TRBD1
V gene: TRBV6-6
CDR3 DNA: TGTGCCAGCAGTAACCGGGACAGGGTCTATGAGCAGTTCTTC
CDR3 protein: CASSNRDRVYEQFF

clone size: -
J gene: TRBJ2-2
D gene: -
V gene: TRBV7-9
CDR3 DNA: TGTGCCAGCAGCTTCGGCTCGGGTGAGACCGGGGAGCTGTTTTTT
CDR3 protein: CASSFGSGETGELFF

clone size: -
J gene: TRBJ1-5
D gene: -
V gene: TRBV27
CDR3 DNA: TGTGCCAGCAGTGACTGGGAGGGTCAGCCCCAGCATTTT
CDR3 protein: CASSDWEGQPQHF

clone size: -
J gene: TRBJ2-5
D gene: -
V gene: TRBV27
CDR3 DNA: TGTGCCAGCAGTTCCCCTCGGAGTGGACCCACCGAGGGGGAGACCCAGTACTTC
CDR3 protein: CASSSPRSGPTEGETQYF

clone size: once
J gene: TRBJ2-1
D gene: TRBD1
V gene: TRBV7-9
CDR3 DNA: TGTGCCAGCAGCCCTCGGTGGGACAGGGCGAATTCGAATGAGCAGTTCTTC
CDR3 protein: CASSPRWDRANSNEQFF

clone size: -
J gene: TRBJ2-4
D gene: -
V gene: TRBV5-6
CDR3 DNA: TGTGCCAGCAGCCCAGACCCCGGGGGCAAAAACATTCAGTACTTC
CDR3 protein: CASSPDPGGKNIQYF